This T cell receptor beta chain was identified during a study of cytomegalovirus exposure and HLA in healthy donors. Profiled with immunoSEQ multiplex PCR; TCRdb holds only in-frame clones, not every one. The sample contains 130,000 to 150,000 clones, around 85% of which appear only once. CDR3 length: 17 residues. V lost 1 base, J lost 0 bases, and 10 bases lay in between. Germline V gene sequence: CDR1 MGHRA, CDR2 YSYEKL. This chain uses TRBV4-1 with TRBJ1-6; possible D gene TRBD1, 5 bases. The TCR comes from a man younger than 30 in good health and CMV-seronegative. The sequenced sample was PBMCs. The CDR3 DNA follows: TGCGCCAGCAGCCAAGCTGTAGGGGTCTCCTATAATTCACCCCTCCACTTT. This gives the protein CASSQAVGVSYNSPLHF.